The following is a T cell receptor (beta chain) sequence with its context. Its antigen is as yet unknown. This entry comes from a study of shared clonotypes between healthy human individuals. Across the study: The cohort had a couple of women and a few men, ages 18 to 49. Every donor yielded three CD4 naive, three CD4 memory, two CD8 naive and one CD8 memory plate. Study findings and constraints: Sharing across four donors was highest in naive CD4 (approximately 5%) and lowest in memory CD8 (0.4%).

CD45RO-negative CD8 cells positively selected for CCR7 made up the naive population, which excluded terminally differentiated effector memory CD45RA+ cells. There were only Caucasian adults among the donors, and all lived in Nashville, Tennessee. Assay used: immunoSEQ multiplex PCR; TCRdb lists only in-frame clones, some missing. Of roughly 850,000 clones in the sample, about 96% are singletons; the top ten hold over 0.2%. In germline, CDR1 is SGHAT, CDR2 FQNNGV. The V and J ends lost 5 bases and 4 bases, in that order; junction bases with no gene match: 18. This CDR3 spans 18 amino acids. The TCR originated in a man aged 25-45 years in good health. Sequencing was carried out using naive CD8+ T cells sorted from blood. The V and J genes are TRBV11-2 and TRBJ2-7, with TRBD1 identical over 9 bases. CDR3 nucleotides: TGTGCCAGCAGCCTTGGACAGGGGATAGGGCCGCATGGGTACGAGCAGTACTTC. Its translation is CASSLGQGIGPHGYEQYF.